The 22 T cell receptor beta chains below were found in one sample sequenced in a study of shared clonotypes between healthy human individuals. Sequencing used immunoSEQ multiplex PCR; TCRdb keeps in-frame clones, though not all of them. Here the sample spans roughly 2 million clones, 90% to 95% being singletons. Sequenced sample: naive CD4+ T cells sorted from blood. The subset here: CD45RA+ positively selected. Receptor source: a man aged 18 to 29 in good health.

The CDR3 nucleotides read TGTGCCAGCAGCCAAGGGGTCACCGCCGGGGAGCTGTTTTTT. This sequence encodes CASSQGVTAGELFF. The V gene is TRBV5-6, the J gene TRBJ2-2, with a tentative D call TRBD1 (5 bases). V lost 4 bases, J lost 6 bases, and 13 bases lay in between. Germline V gives CDR1 SGHDT, CDR2 YYEEEE. This CDR3 contains 14 residues.

This clone was observed many times. This sequence joins TRBV6-5 and TRBJ2-7, with 7 bases aligning to TRBD1. Germline assignment: CDR1 MNHEY and CDR2 SVGAGI. This CDR3 is built from 15 residues. Trimming removed 0 bases from V and 3 bases from J; junction bases left unmatched: 5. CDR3 loop: CASSYSGGKNYEQYF. CDR3 nucleotide sequence: TGTGCCAGCAGTTACTCAGGGGGCAAAAACTACGAGCAGTACTTC.

The CDR3 reads CASRALAGPYNEQFF. The DNA for the CDR3 is TGTGCCAGTAGAGCTTTAGCGGGACCATACAATGAGCAGTTCTTC. V gene TRBV2 combines with J gene TRBJ2-1, with TRBD2 identical over 8 bases. Germline-derived CDR1 and CDR2 are SNHLY and FYNNEI. V was pared by 9 bases and J by 4 bases, with 11 bases of the junction left unmatched. The CDR3 loop spans 15 amino acids. Filled out from reference TRBV2 and TRBJ2-1, the complete variable domain reads EPEVTQTPSHQVTQMGQEVILRCVPISNHLYFYWYRQILGQKVEFLVSFYNNEISEKSEIFDDQFSVERPDGSNFTLKIRSTKLEDSAMYFCASRALAGPYNEQFFGPGTRLTVL.

The chain uses TRBV5-1 and TRBJ2-7; TRBD1 matches 8 bases. V lost 4 bases to trimming and J lost 5 bases; unmatched junction nucleotides: 8. Germline loops: CDR1 SGHRS, CDR2 YFSETQ. This CDR3 has 14 amino acids. The CDR3 DNA follows: TGCGCCAGCAGCCTGGTGGCAGGGGGCAACGAGCAGTACTTC. Its protein is CASSLVAGGNEQYF.

This clone has a single count. The rearrangement uses TRBV14 and TRBJ2-1; D gene uncertain. Per germline, CDR1 SGHDN and CDR2 FVKESK. The CDR3 loop spans 15 amino acids. V lost 1 base and J lost 6, with 13 bases in between. CDR3: CASSQVLGNINEQFF. CDR3 coding DNA: TGTGCCAGCAGCCAAGTGCTAGGCAACATCAATGAGCAGTTCTTC.

Worth noting for this clone: This sample includes further DNA sequences coding for the same CDR3. The rearrangement links TRBV6-5 to TRBJ1-2; D perhaps matches TRBD1 (6 bases). V shed 0 bases and J shed 2 bases, with 7 bases lying between them. This CDR3 is 14 amino acids long. From germline, CDR1 is MNHEY and CDR2 SVGAGI. The DNA of the CDR3 is TGTGCCAGCAGTTACTCAGGACAGAACTATGGCTACACCTTC. It specifies CASSYSGQNYGYTF.

The CDR3 is CASSESHGGSTDTQYF. The CDR3 DNA sequence: TGCGCCAGCAGTGAGTCCCACGGGGGAAGCACAGATACGCAGTATTTT. The chain has TRBV10-2 and TRBJ2-3; tentatively, D is TRBD2 (6 bases). The germline V and J ends were trimmed by 0 bases and 0 bases, with 10 bases remaining between them. Germline V gives CDR1 WSHSY, CDR2 SAAADI. The CDR3 is 16 residues long.

Remarks on this clone: The sample carries other DNA sequences with the same CDR3. The V gene is TRBV7-9, the J gene TRBJ1-1; 7 bases are a match to TRBD1. Losses at the gene ends were 5 bases for V and 1 base for J; bases not matched to a gene: 7. This CDR3 contains 15 residues. Germline assignment: CDR1 SEHNR and CDR2 FQNEAQ (reference sequence). For the CDR3, the DNA is TGTGCCAGCAGCCCCCGACAGGGCGAGAACACTGAAGCTTTCTTT. Amino acid sequence: CASSPRQGENTEAFF.

The rearrangement uses TRBV28 and TRBJ1-4; D is unclear. Germline V gives CDR1 MDHEN, CDR2 SYDVKM. CDR3 length: 23 residues. V lost 3 bases to trimming and J lost 5 bases, with 37 bases between them. DNA of the CDR3: TGTGCCAGCAGTTTTTTGGGGATAGGCACTGAATCCTGGGGAGGAGGGCTAAATGAAAAACTGTTTTTT. As protein: CASSFLGIGTESWGGGLNEKLFF.

Turning to this clone: The same CDR3 also results from other DNA sequences found in this sample. The V call is TRBV2, the J call TRBJ2-5; 9 bases match TRBD1. The CDR3 consists of 12 residues. Germline-derived CDR1 and CDR2 are SNHLY and FYNNEI. With V trimmed by 8 bases and J by 4 bases, 2 bases remained unmatched. The CDR3 region is CASRQGGETQYF. In DNA form, the CDR3 reads TGTGCCAGCCGACAGGGGGGAGAGACCCAGTACTTC.

In regard to this clone: The same CDR3 arises from other DNA sequences in this sample as well. The rearrangement joins TRBV18 to TRBJ1-2; D perhaps matches TRBD1 (5 bases). CDR1 is KGHSH, CDR2 LQKENI, per germline. Trimming pared 0 bases from V and 1 base from J, leaving 6 bases between. CDR3 length equals 14 residues. The CDR3 DNA sequence: TGTGCCAGCTCACCACCGGGGGTTAACTATGGCTACACCTTC. Translation gives CASSPPGVNYGYTF.

V gene TRBV5-1 combines with J gene TRBJ1-2, with 10 bases identical to TRBD1. V was pared by 1 base and J by 3 bases, with 3 bases of the junction left unmatched. This CDR3 region has 15 residues. CDR1 is SGHRS and CDR2 is YFSETQ in the germline V gene. CDR3 in amino acids: CASSLTGTGDYGYTF. The CDR3 nucleotides read TGCGCCAGCAGCTTGACCGGGACAGGGGACTATGGCTACACCTTC.

The rearrangement joins TRBV28 to TRBJ2-7, with D maybe TRBD1 (6 bases). V was trimmed by 4 bases and J by 7 bases, leaving 17 bases between them. Germline V gene data show CDR1 as MDHEN and CDR2 as SYDVKM. The CDR3 contains 14 residues. The CDR3 DNA sequence: TGTGCCAGCAGTTCCGGACAGATCACTTGGGAGCAGTACTTC. Translating gives CASSSGQITWEQYF.

CDR3 loop: CASSGGQGASETQYF. In DNA form, the CDR3 reads TGTGCCAGCAGTGGGGGACAGGGGGCTTCAGAGACCCAGTACTTC. J is TRBJ2-5 and V is TRBV2; 12 positions agree with TRBD1. The CDR3 extends over 15 amino acids. Looked up from germline, CDR1 is SNHLY and CDR2 is FYNNEI. The V and J ends lost 4 bases and 4 bases, in that order; junction bases with no gene match: 4.

This clone showed up just once. The chain uses TRBV6-5 and TRBJ2-3; 9 bases map to TRBD2. This CDR3 region has 14 residues. V lost 5 bases to trimming and J lost 2 bases; unmatched junction nucleotides: 2. CDR1 and CDR2 (germline): MNHEY, SVGAGI. The CDR3 spells CASSSGRFTDTQYF. DNA for the CDR3: TGTGCCAGCAGTAGCGGGAGGTTCACAGATACGCAGTATTTT.

V usage is TRBV7-4 and J usage is TRBJ1-6; no clear D. This CDR3 spans 14 amino acids. V was pared by 5 bases and J by 4 bases, with 9 bases between. Per germline, CDR1 SGHVT and CDR2 SQSDAQ. The CDR3 DNA sequence: TGTGCCAGCAGCCCCGGGGTATATAATTCACCCCTCCACTTT. Translated: CASSPGVYNSPLHF. The complete variable domain, with remaining parts taken from reference TRBV7-4 and TRBJ1-6, reads GAGVSQSPRYKVAKRGRDVALRCDSISGHVTLYWYRQTLGQGSEVLTYSQSDAQRDKSGRPSGRFSAERPERSVSTLKIQRTEQGDSAVYLCASSPGVYNSPLHFGNGTRLTVT.

This clone showed up just once. The chain uses TRBV10-3 and TRBJ2-3; either TRBD1 or TRBD2 may fit D (5 bases each). The germline V gene encodes CDR1 ENHRY and CDR2 SYGVKD. V lost 10 bases and J lost 0, with 8 bases in between. This CDR3 is 12 amino acids long. CDR3 nucleotide sequence: TGTGCCAACGGGGCGAGCACAGATACGCAGTATTTT. Protein product: CANGASTDTQYF.

With regard to this clone: This sample also contains other DNA sequences that code for the same CDR3. The chain combines TRBV6-4 with TRBJ2-3; 13 bases are shared with TRBD2. CDR3 length: 15 residues. CDR1 MRHNA and CDR2 SNTAGT come from the germline V gene. J was trimmed by 3 bases and V by 5 bases; bases with no gene match: 2. CDR3 in amino acids: CASSRLAGGTDTQYF. The CDR3 DNA sequence: TGTGCCAGCAGTCGACTAGCGGGGGGAACAGATACGCAGTATTTT.

This chain links TRBV5-6 with TRBJ1-1, with 9 positions matching TRBD1. From germline, CDR1 is SGHDT and CDR2 YYEEEE. V lost 4 bases, J lost 5 bases, and 12 bases stayed unmatched. There are 16 residues in the CDR3. The CDR3 nucleotides are TGTGCCAGCAGCCCTCTCCGGGACAGGGTTAGAACTGAAGCTTTCTTT. Protein product: CASSPLRDRVRTEAFF.

The chain recombines TRBV7-9 with TRBJ1-1; weak D call: TRBD1 (5 bases). Germline CDR1 is SEHNR and CDR2 is FQNEAQ (reference sequence). V was shortened by 0 bases and J by 1 base, with 6 bases between the two germline ends. This CDR3 is built from 14 residues. CDR3 sequence reads: CASSLAGTNTEAFF. The CDR3 bases are TGTGCCAGCAGCTTAGCAGGGACGAACACTGAAGCTTTCTTT. The variable domain in full, with the rest retrieved from reference TRBV7-9 and TRBJ1-1, is DTGVSQNPRHKITKRGQNVTFRCDPISEHNRLYWYRQTLGQGPEFLTYFQNEAQLEKSRLLSDRFSAERPKGSFSTLEIQRTEQGDSAMYLCASSLAGTNTEAFFGQGTRLTVV.

V gene TRBV2 combines with J gene TRBJ2-1; tentative D call: TRBD1 (5 bases). Germline CDR1 SNHLY, CDR2 FYNNEI. The V end was cut by 6 bases, the J end by 2 bases, with 14 bases between. CDR3 length: 15 residues. As DNA, the CDR3 is TGTGCCAGCAGGCTGGGTACAGGTGCCTACAATGAGCAGTTCTTC. This sequence encodes CASRLGTGAYNEQFF.

The rearrangement joins TRBV30 to TRBJ2-5, with TRBD2 identical over 12 bases. After removal of 0 bases from V and 4 bases from J, the junction contained 3 bases not matched to a gene. This CDR3 is 15 amino acids long. Germline CDR1 and CDR2: GTSNPN and SVGIG (reference sequence). The CDR3 DNA reads TGTGCCTGGAGTGTGGCTAGCGGGGGGGCAGAGACCCAGTACTTC. It is translated as CAWSVASGGAETQYF.